The 10 T cell receptor beta chains presented below share a single source sample, sequenced in a study of T cell repertoires in cytomegalovirus infection. Which antigens these TCRs recognize remains unknown. TCRdb used MiXCR to reprocess the reads, holding one entry per CDR3 protein. The sample yields about 20,000 distinct CDR3 sequences, about 39% seen once. The material was CD8+ T cells from cultured PBMCs, obtained from culture after CMV antigen stimulation. These receptors were collected from a human donor in good health (CMV status not recorded). Some clones in this sample may be carry-over from other donors' samples.

This clonotype was detected ten times or more. The chain carries TRBV30 and TRBJ2-1, with 7 bases matching TRBD2. With 0 bases clipped from V and 4 bases from J, the junction kept 6 bases outside the gene matches. The CDR3 extends over 15 amino acids. Germline CDR1 reads GTSNPN; CDR2 reads SVGIG (reference sequence). The DNA for the CDR3 is TGTGCCTGGAGTGTCGGAGCGGGACCTTACAATGAGCAGTTCTTC. Its protein product is CAWSVGAGPYNEQFF. Full variable domain (rest looked up from reference TRBV30 and TRBJ2-1): SQTIHQWPATLVQPVGSPLSLECTVEGTSNPNLYWYRQAAGRGLQLLFYSVGIGQISSEVPQNLSASRPQDRQFILSSKKLLLSDSGFYLCAWSVGAGPYNEQFFGPGTRLTVL.

The chain recombines TRBV10-3 with TRBJ2-5; 10 bases line up with TRBD2. Germline CDR1 and CDR2: ENHRY and SYGVKD. The CDR3 spans 16 residues. Unmatched junction bases numbered 9, after V lost 3 bases and J lost 5 bases. The CDR3 nucleotides are TGTGCCATCAGTGACGAGCGGGAGGGACAGAAGGAGACCCAGTACTTC. Residues: CAISDEREGQKETQYF.

In its sample, this clonotype was seen many times. The chain links TRBV12-3 or TRBV12-4 to TRBJ1-2; 9 bases line up with TRBD1. The CDR3 length is 14 residues. The trim removed 6 bases at V and 4 bases at J, leaving 6 bases unmatched. The CDR3 spells CASSARDRVYGYTF. CDR3 DNA: TGTGCCAGCAGCGCCCGGGACAGGGTCTATGGCTACACCTTC.

The chain combines TRBV5-6 with TRBJ1-4; TRBD1 agrees at 9 bases. Germline V gene sequence: CDR1 SGHDT, CDR2 YYEEEE. Germline trimming cut 4 bases from V and 5 bases from J; bases unmatched to any gene: 9. There are 16 residues in the CDR3. CDR3 residues: CASSPMDRGGNEKLFF. The CDR3 DNA reads as TGTGCCAGCAGCCCGATGGACAGGGGCGGGAATGAAAAACTGTTTTTT.

The CDR3 loop reads CSAKKGSSIYGYTF. The CDR3 nucleotides are TGCAGTGCTAAAAAGGGATCTTCGATCTATGGCTACACCTTC. J is TRBJ1-2 and V is TRBV20-1; D call uncertain. Germline values: CDR1 DFQATT, CDR2 SNEGSKA (reference sequence). Trimming cost V 4 bases and J 4 bases, with 16 bases left between them. This CDR3 has 14 residues.

The chain links TRBV11-2 to TRBJ2-3, with D hard to call. The CDR3 covers 14 residues. V shed 1 base and J shed 1 base, with 6 bases lying between them. The germline gives CDR1 SGHAT, CDR2 FQNNGV. CDR3 region: CASSLAGGTDTQYF. In DNA, the CDR3 is TGTGCCAGCAGCTTAGCCGGAGGCACAGATACGCAGTATTTT.

V and J are TRBV5-4 and TRBJ1-1; D ambiguous. Germline CDR1 and CDR2: SGHNT and YYREEE (reference sequence). The ends were cut back, 3 bases at V and 1 base at J, with 7 bases in the middle. CDR3 length: 13 amino acids. Here the CDR3 reads CASSSQTNTEAFF. The DNA for the CDR3 is TGTGCCAGCAGCTCACAGACGAACACTGAAGCTTTCTTT. Full variable domain (remainder filled in from reference TRBV5-4 and TRBJ1-1): ETGVTQSPTHLIKTRGQQVTLRCSSQSGHNTVSWYQQALGQGPQFIFQYYREEENGRGNFPPRFSGLQFPNYSSELNVNALELDDSALYLCASSSQTNTEAFFGQGTRLTVV.

Ten or more counts support this clonotype. The CDR3 DNA reads TGTGCCAGCAGCTTAGAATCAGGAGGAGATACGCAGTATTTT. It specifies CASSLESGGDTQYF. The rearrangement joins TRBV7-2 to TRBJ2-3, with D possibly TRBD2 on 5 matching bases. Looked up from germline, CDR1 is SGHTA and CDR2 is FQGNSA. The CDR3 consists of 14 residues. With 1 base removed from V and 5 bases from J, the gap between germline ends came to 10 bases.

The count of this clonotype is one. The genes are TRBV19 and TRBJ2-5; TRBD2 aligns across 7 bases. This CDR3 is built from 14 residues. Germline-derived CDR1 and CDR2 are LNHDA and SQIVND (reference sequence). V lost 7 bases to trimming and J lost 4 bases; unmatched junction nucleotides: 9. In DNA form, the CDR3 reads TGTGCCAGTACCTGGCGGGGGTTCCGAGAGACCCAGTACTTC. Protein: CASTWRGFRETQYF.

In this sample, this clonotype turned up a few times. This sequence joins TRBV4-3 and TRBJ2-1; 8 nucleotides line up with TRBD2. CDR1 is LGHNA and CDR2 is YSLEER in the germline V gene. This CDR3 comprises 17 residues. The junction had 8 bases not matched to a gene; V was cut back by 2 bases and J by 2 bases. The CDR3 region is CASSQIGGGLTYNEQFF. In nucleotides, the CDR3 is TGCGCCAGCAGCCAAATCGGGGGGGGGCTGACCTACAATGAGCAGTTCTTC.